A single sample is the source of the 3 T cell receptor beta chains below, sequenced in a study of shared clonotypes between healthy human individuals. Clones were read by immunoSEQ multiplex PCR, and TCRdb kept only the in-frame ones, dropping some. The sample has more than 2 million clones, nearly 97% seen once; the top ten hold 0.1% to 0.15%. Input material: naive CD4+ T cells sorted from blood. Subset: CD45RA+ positively selected. These receptors originate from a man younger than 35 in good health.

This clone was seen a single time. The rearrangement uses TRBV19 and TRBJ2-7, with 12 bases identical to TRBD2. CDR3 length: 15 residues. Germline V gives CDR1 LNHDA, CDR2 SQIVND (reference sequence). Unmatched junction bases numbered 3, after V lost 4 bases and J lost 2 bases. The CDR3 DNA reads TGTGCCAGTAGTACTCTAGCGGGAGGGACCTACGAGCAGTACTTC. It codes for CASSTLAGGTYEQYF.

The chain couples TRBV9 to TRBJ1-2; 7 bases match TRBD1. Germline trimming cut 0 bases from V and 5 bases from J; bases unmatched to any gene: 1. The V gene's germline CDR1 is SGDLS and CDR2 YYNGEE. This CDR3 spans 13 amino acids. The chain's CDR3 is CASSVGGQYGYTF. CDR3 bases: TGTGCCAGCAGCGTAGGGGGACAGTATGGCTACACCTTC.

This sequence joins TRBV2 and TRBJ2-5; 10 positions match TRBD1. This CDR3 comprises 15 residues. V lost 6 bases and J lost 5; bases outside the gene matches: 9. Germline CDR1 is SNHLY and CDR2 is FYNNEI. The CDR3 spells CASRPDRGRLETQYF. The CDR3 DNA reads as TGTGCCAGCAGACCAGACAGGGGGCGGTTGGAGACCCAGTACTTC.